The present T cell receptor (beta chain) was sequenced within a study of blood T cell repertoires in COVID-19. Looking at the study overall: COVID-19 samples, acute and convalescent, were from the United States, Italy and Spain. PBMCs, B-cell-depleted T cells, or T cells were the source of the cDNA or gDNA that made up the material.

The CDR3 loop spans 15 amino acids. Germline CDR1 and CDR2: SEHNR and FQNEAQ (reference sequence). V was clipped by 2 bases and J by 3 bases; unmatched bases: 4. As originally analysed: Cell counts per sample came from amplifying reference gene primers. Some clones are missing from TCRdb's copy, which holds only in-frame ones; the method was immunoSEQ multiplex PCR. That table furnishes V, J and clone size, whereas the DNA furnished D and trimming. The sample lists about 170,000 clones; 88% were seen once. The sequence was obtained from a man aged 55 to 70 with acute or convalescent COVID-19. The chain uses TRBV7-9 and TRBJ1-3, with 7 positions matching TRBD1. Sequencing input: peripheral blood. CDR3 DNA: TGTGCCAGCAGCTTAAAGGGGGCGAGTGGAAACACCATATATTTT. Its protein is CASSLKGASGNTIYF. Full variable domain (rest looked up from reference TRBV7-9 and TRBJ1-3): DTGVSQNPRHKITKRGQNVTFRCDPISEHNRLYWYRQTLGQGPEFLTYFQNEAQLEKSRLLSDRFSAERPKGSFSTLEIQRTEQGDSAMYLCASSLKGASGNTIYFGEGSWLTVV.